This T cell receptor (beta chain) was identified in a study of breast tumors, draining lymph nodes, adjacent tissues. V lost 5 bases, J lost 2 bases, and 5 bases stayed unmatched. Germline V CDR1 and CDR2: ENHRY, SYGVKD. There are 14 residues in the CDR3. This clonotype was counted a single time. Its antigen remains unidentified. A much larger clone lies a single base off, so this may be a read error. Study-wide results and caveats: Findings are consistent with lymph node origin and intratumoral expansion of most tumor T cells. Compared with lymph nodes, tumors were less diverse; compared with nontumor tissue, more.

Using its own MiXCR run on the multiplex PCR reads, TCRdb lists one record per CDR3 protein. The sample records fewer than 80,000 distinct CDR3 sequences, around two fifths being singletons. This clonotype was obtained from a female donor with breast cancer. Some clones in this sample may be carry-over from other donors' samples. The sample taken for sequencing was breast tumor tissue. The chain combines TRBV10-3 with TRBJ1-2; 7 bases agree with TRBD1. The CDR3 sequence: CAISYSTGNYGYTF. The CDR3 DNA follows: TGTGCCATCAGTTACTCGACAGGGAACTATGGCTACACCTTC.